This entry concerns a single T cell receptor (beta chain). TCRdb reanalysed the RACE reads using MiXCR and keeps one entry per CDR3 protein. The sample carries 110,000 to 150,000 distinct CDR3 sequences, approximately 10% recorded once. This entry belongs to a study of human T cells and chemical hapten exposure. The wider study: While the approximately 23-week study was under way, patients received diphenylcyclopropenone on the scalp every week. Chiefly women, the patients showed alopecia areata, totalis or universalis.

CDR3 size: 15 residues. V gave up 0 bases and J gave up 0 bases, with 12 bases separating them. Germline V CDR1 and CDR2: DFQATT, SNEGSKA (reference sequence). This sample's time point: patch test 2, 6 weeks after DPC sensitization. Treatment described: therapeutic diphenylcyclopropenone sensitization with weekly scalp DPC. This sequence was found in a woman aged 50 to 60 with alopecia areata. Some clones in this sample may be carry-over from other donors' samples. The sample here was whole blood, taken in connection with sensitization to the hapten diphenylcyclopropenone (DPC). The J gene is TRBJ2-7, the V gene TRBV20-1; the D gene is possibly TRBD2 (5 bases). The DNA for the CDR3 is TGCAGTGCTAGAGATCAGGATAGCGACTCCTACGAGCAGTACTTC. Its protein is CSARDQDSDSYEQYF.